This entry lists 28 T cell receptor beta chains sequenced from one sample in a study of T-cell memory formation after mild COVID-19. TCRdb re-analysed the 5' RACE reads in MiXCR, keeping a single row per CDR3 protein. In the table there are 300,000 or so distinct CDR3 sequences, about a sixth of which are singletons. Sequencing input: PBMCs or a T cell subset sorted from them (not recorded which). The receptors shown here come from a man aged 18 to 29 who had mild COVID-19 (a few samples of this study predate the infection). Cell type and time point are not known.

This clonotype has just a few counts. This chain uses TRBV5-5 with TRBJ2-3, with TRBD2 matching 10 bases. J gave up 3 bases and V 3 bases, and 10 bases lay outside the gene matches. The germline V gene encodes CDR1 SGHKS and CDR2 YYEKEE (reference sequence). This CDR3 is built from 17 residues. CDR3 nucleotide sequence: TGTGCCAGCAGCTACCTCCCCGGGACTAGCGCGACAGATACGCAGTATTTT. Residues: CASSYLPGTSATDTQYF.

This clonotype appeared a few times. The chain employs TRBV5-6 and TRBJ1-1; D gene ambiguous. Trimming left V 4 bases short and J 4 bases short, with 11 bases between. Germline CDR1 and CDR2: SGHDT and YYEEEE. The CDR3 extends over 13 amino acids. As DNA, the CDR3 is TGTGCCAGCAGCCTGACGGTACCCACTGAAGCTTTCTTT. Translating it yields CASSLTVPTEAFF. Filled out from reference TRBV5-6 and TRBJ1-1, the complete variable domain reads DAGVTQSPTHLIKTRGQQVTLRCSPKSGHDTVSWYQQALGQGPQFIFQYYEEEERQRGNFPDRFSGHQFPNYSSELNVNALLLGDSALYLCASSLTVPTEAFFGQGTRLTVV.

This chain uses TRBV6-1 with TRBJ2-5; perhaps TRBD2 as D (5 bases). Trimming removed 6 bases from V and 7 bases from J, with 15 bases in between. CDR3 length: 13 amino acids. CDR1 and CDR2 from the germline V gene are MNHNS and SASEGT. This chain's CDR3 is CASSTSREGTQYF. The CDR3 DNA reads as TGTGCCAGCAGCACCTCCCGGGAAGGGACCCAGTACTTC.

The V call is TRBV7-2, the J call TRBJ2-1, with TRBD2 as a possible D gene (6 bases). Germline CDR1 is SGHTA and CDR2 is FQGNSA. This CDR3 is 16 amino acids long. V lost 5 bases and J lost 4, with 18 bases in between. CDR3 amino acids: CASSDRRDLRYNEQFF. Written as DNA, the CDR3 is TGTGCCAGCAGCGACCGTAGGGACTTAAGATACAATGAGCAGTTCTTC.

This sequence joins TRBV4-3 and TRBJ2-7; a possible D gene is TRBD1 (5 bases). With 1 base removed from V and 12 bases from J, the gap between germline ends came to 13 bases. From germline, CDR1 is LGHNA and CDR2 YSLEER. This CDR3 is built from 12 residues. The CDR3 DNA reads as TGCGCCAGCAGCCAAGCGTCAGGGTTTTCGTACGTC. Residues: CASSQASGFSYV.

This chain uses TRBV2 with TRBJ2-3, with D possibly being TRBD1 (5 bases). The germline V gene encodes CDR1 SNHLY and CDR2 FYNNEI. The V gene lost 4 bases and the J gene lost 0 bases, with 14 bases spanning the gap. The CDR3 covers 16 residues. Here the CDR3 reads CASSAGTGASTDTQYF. Written as DNA, the CDR3 is TGTGCCAGCAGTGCCGGAACAGGCGCAAGCACAGATACGCAGTATTTT.

V usage is TRBV6-5 and J usage is TRBJ2-3; D gene unclear. Germline V gene lookup returns CDR1 MNHEY and CDR2 SVGAGI. The V end was cut by 8 bases, the J end by 5 bases, with 8 bases between. This CDR3 is 11 amino acids long. CDR3 coding DNA: TGTGCCAGCTATCGGCGAGATACGCAGTATTTT. Its protein is CASYRRDTQYF.

Sample share makes this clonotype large. The genes are TRBV5-4 and TRBJ2-1; D is possibly TRBD2 (6 bases). Germline CDR1 and CDR2: SGHNT and YYREEE (reference sequence). This CDR3 contains 15 residues. The V end lost 0 bases, the J end lost 4 bases, and 11 bases lay between the germline ends. The CDR3 sequence: CASSLDGTSYNEQFF. As DNA, the CDR3 is TGTGCCAGCAGCTTGGATGGGACTTCGTACAATGAGCAGTTCTTC.

This clonotype was seen a few times. This sequence joins TRBV5-1 and TRBJ2-7; D gene uncertain. Between the trimmed V and J ends, which lost 0 bases and 3 bases, there was a span of 10 bases. Germline CDR1 and CDR2: SGHRS and YFSETQ. CDR3 length: 14 amino acids. CDR3 nucleotide sequence: TGCGCCAGCAGCTTGGAGTCCGTTATCTACGAGCAGTACTTC. Protein: CASSLESVIYEQYF. The full variable domain, completed using reference TRBV5-1 and TRBJ2-7, is KAGVTQTPRYLIKTRGQQVTLSCSPISGHRSVSWYQQTPGQGLQFLFEYFSETQRNKGNFPGRFSGRQFSNSRSEMNVSTLELGDSALYLCASSLESVIYEQYFGPGTRLTVT.

This chain connects TRBV6-5 to TRBJ2-3, with D uncertain. Germline-derived CDR1 and CDR2 are MNHEY and SVGAGI. Trimming removed 0 bases from V and 2 bases from J, with 6 bases in between. This CDR3 has 14 amino acids. CDR3 nucleotide sequence: TGTGCCAGCAGTTACTCGACTGTCACAGATACGCAGTATTTT. It is translated as CASSYSTVTDTQYF.

CDR3 protein: CATSRDGGNNEQFF. CDR3 nucleotides: TGTGCCACCAGCAGAGATGGGGGGAACAATGAGCAGTTCTTC. This chain uses TRBV15 with TRBJ2-1; a possible D gene is TRBD2 (6 bases). The CDR3 spans 14 residues. V was pared by 0 bases and J by 5 bases, with 8 bases between. CDR1 is LNHNV, CDR2 YYDKDF, per germline (reference sequence).

J is TRBJ2-1 and V is TRBV20-1; 8 nucleotides align to TRBD2. Germline CDR1 and CDR2: DFQATT and SNEGSKA (reference sequence). The CDR3 is made up of 15 amino acids. The CDR3 coding sequence is TGCAGCAACGCGGCTAGCGGGCCGAGAAACAATGAGCAGTTCTTC. Its protein product is CSNAASGPRNNEQFF.

This clonotype was picked up a small number of times. V gene TRBV7-2 combines with J gene TRBJ2-5, with 9 bases fitting TRBD2. The CDR3 sequence is 15 residues long. J gave up 5 bases and V 4 bases, and 8 bases lay outside the gene matches. Germline CDR1 SGHTA, CDR2 FQGNSA. The CDR3 sequence: CASSSSAGGRETQYF. CDR3 nucleotides: TGTGCCAGCAGCTCCTCCGCGGGGGGGCGGGAGACCCAGTACTTC.

This clonotype was detected many times. V usage is TRBV20-1 and J usage is TRBJ2-3, with 7 positions matching TRBD2. The germline V gene encodes CDR1 DFQATT and CDR2 SNEGSKA (reference sequence). The CDR3 has 12 residues. With 5 bases clipped from V and 7 bases from J, the junction kept 6 bases outside the gene matches. CDR3 loop: CSALGGWYTQYF. CDR3 DNA: TGCAGTGCTCTGGGGGGGTGGTATACGCAGTATTTT.

This rearrangement joins TRBV24-1 to TRBJ2-1, with a weak D call TRBD1 (5 bases). The CDR3 spans 14 residues. Trimming cost V 3 bases and J 5 bases, with 10 bases left between them. Germline-derived CDR1 and CDR2 are KGHDR and SFDVKD. CDR3 DNA: TGTGCCACCAGTGATAACGACAGTAACAATGAGCAGTTCTTC. It yields the protein CATSDNDSNNEQFF.

The V call is TRBV9, the J call TRBJ1-2, with 9 bases lining up with TRBD1. Losses at the gene ends were 4 bases for V and 7 bases for J; bases not matched to a gene: 5. The CDR3 runs 13 residues. CDR1 SGDLS and CDR2 YYNGEE come from the germline V gene. As DNA, the CDR3 is TGTGCCAGCAGCATGACAGGGGGAGTTGGCTACACCTTC. Protein: CASSMTGGVGYTF.

This clonotype was seen a few times. The chain carries TRBV9 and TRBJ1-2, with D uncertain. Germline-derived CDR1 and CDR2 are SGDLS and YYNGEE. V was trimmed by 0 bases and J by 7 bases, leaving 13 bases between them. The CDR3 has 14 residues. The CDR3 reads CASSVGEGTRGYTF. CDR3 DNA: TGTGCCAGCAGCGTAGGAGAGGGCACGCGTGGCTACACCTTC.

The rearrangement joins TRBV4-3 to TRBJ1-6, with D unclear. The V and J ends lost 4 bases and 0 bases respectively, with 4 bases between them. Germline V gene lookup returns CDR1 LGHNA and CDR2 YSLEER. The CDR3 runs to 14 residues. CDR3 bases: TGCGCCAGCAGCCGCGACTCCTATAATTCACCCCTCCACTTT. Translated: CASSRDSYNSPLHF.

The CDR3 DNA sequence: TGTGCCAGCAGCGTAAGCCCGCATTGGACAGTTGAAGAGCAGTACTTC. Translation: CASSVSPHWTVEEQYF. The chain links TRBV9 to TRBJ2-7; maybe TRBD1 (6 bases). CDR1 is SGDLS, CDR2 YYNGEE, per germline. The CDR3 spans 16 residues. Trimming cost V 1 base and J 7 bases, with 21 bases left between them.

This clonotype was counted a few times. The V and J genes are TRBV10-3 and TRBJ2-2; tentatively, D is TRBD2 (6 bases). CDR3 length: 15 residues. Trimming pared 4 bases from V and 6 bases from J, leaving 15 bases between. Looked up from germline, CDR1 is ENHRY and CDR2 is SYGVKD. The CDR3 nucleotides read TGTGCCATCAGTGCGACTAGTTTCCCCCCCGGGGAGCTGTTTTTT. Translating gives CAISATSFPPGELFF.

V usage is TRBV5-1 and J usage is TRBJ2-3; 12 bases are a match to TRBD2. Germline CDR1 and CDR2: SGHRS and YFSETQ. Trimming cost V 6 bases and J 6 bases; bases outside gene matches: 5. The CDR3 covers 14 residues. The CDR3 DNA follows: TGCGCCAGCACTAGCGGGGGGGCCGTGGATACGCAGTATTTT. Amino acids: CASTSGGAVDTQYF. Full variable domain (rest looked up from reference TRBV5-1 and TRBJ2-3): KAGVTQTPRYLIKTRGQQVTLSCSPISGHRSVSWYQQTPGQGLQFLFEYFSETQRNKGNFPGRFSGRQFSNSRSEMNVSTLELGDSALYLCASTSGGAVDTQYFGPGTRLTVL.

V gene TRBV24-1 combines with J gene TRBJ2-3; D may correspond to TRBD1 or TRBD2 (5 bases each). With 4 bases removed from V and 5 bases from J, the gap between germline ends came to 15 bases. The CDR3 has 15 residues. Germline assignment: CDR1 KGHDR and CDR2 SFDVKD. In nucleotides, the CDR3 is TGTGCCACCAGTGAAGGAGGCCAGGGACGAGATACGCAGTATTTT. It codes for CATSEGGQGRDTQYF.

The V gene is TRBV5-6, the J gene TRBJ2-3; D gene uncertain. With 5 bases removed from V and 4 bases from J, the gap between germline ends came to 8 bases. Germline V gene data show CDR1 as SGHDT and CDR2 as YYEEEE. This CDR3 has 12 residues. DNA of the CDR3: TGTGCCAGCAGGGGATTGGCAGATACGCAGTATTTT. This sequence encodes CASRGLADTQYF.

This clonotype was picked up a small number of times. The J gene is TRBJ2-2, the V gene TRBV6-2 or TRBV6-3; D not certain. The CDR3 has 13 residues. Germline CDR1 reads MNHEY; CDR2 reads SVGEGT. Trimming left V 0 bases short and J 4 bases short, with 3 bases between. DNA of the CDR3: TGTGCCAGCAGTTACTCAGTCACCGGGGAGCTGTTTTTT. This translates into CASSYSVTGELFF.

This clonotype was recorded a few times. The V call is TRBV7-2, the J call TRBJ2-3, with no clear D. The CDR3 has 14 residues. Trimming shortened V by 3 bases and J by 5 bases, and 12 bases separated the two germline ends. Germline assignment: CDR1 SGHTA and CDR2 FQGNSA. The CDR3 nucleotides are TGTGCCAGCAGCTTGGTCCCGGGTCGAGATACGCAGTATTTT. Translated, it gives CASSLVPGRDTQYF.

In this sample, this clonotype turned up a few times. The J gene is TRBJ1-1, the V gene TRBV5-1, with D hard to call. Deletions cut 2 bases from V and 0 bases from J, with 8 bases between. Germline CDR1 SGHRS, CDR2 YFSETQ. The CDR3 runs to 14 residues. DNA of the CDR3: TGCGCCAGCAGCTTTGAGGGTCTGAACACTGAAGCTTTCTTT. It yields the protein CASSFEGLNTEAFF.

In this sample, this clonotype turned up a few times. This sequence joins TRBV12-3 or TRBV12-4 and TRBJ2-2; 7 nucleotides line up with TRBD1. V lost 5 bases and J lost 3; bases outside the gene matches: 9. The CDR3 loop spans 16 amino acids. CDR3 DNA sequence: TGTGCCAGCAGTACGACAGGGCGTTCCTACACCGGGGAGCTGTTTTTT. Its protein product is CASSTTGRSYTGELFF.

The chain links TRBV5-4 to TRBJ2-7, with D tentatively TRBD2 (5 bases). This CDR3 is 15 amino acids long. Trimming cost V 1 base and J 3 bases, with 14 bases left between them. CDR1 is SGHNT, CDR2 YYREEE, per germline (reference sequence). The CDR3 DNA follows: TGTGCCAGCAGCTTGTCGACGCGACGGGGCTACGAGCAGTACTTC. Encoded protein: CASSLSTRRGYEQYF.